This TCR beta chain was captured in a study of T cell repertoires in cytomegalovirus infection. Study-wide background: From public TCR beta signatures came an indication of both CMV infection and matching HLA type.

TCRdb re-analysed the reads in MiXCR, keeping a single row per CDR3 protein. This repertoire shows tens of thousands of distinct CDR3 sequences, more than 20% found once; its top ten account for approximately 79%. Study-level findings and limits: The cumulative frequency of public TCR beta families distinguished individuals who carried CMV together with the relevant HLA. CMV-specific HLA-C-restricted TCR beta clonotypes dominated the ex vivo response.

On this clonotype: Its antigen is undetermined. The conserved closing phenylalanine or tryptophan is absent in this CDR3, likely reflecting a read error.

The V end was cut by 6 bases, the J end by 7 bases, with 12 bases between. In germline, CDR1 is MNHEY, CDR2 SVGEGT. The CDR3 runs to 13 residues. The sample taken for sequencing was PBMCs, sequenced either directly or after in vitro stimulation (not recorded which). The sequence was collected from a human donor in good health (CMV status not recorded). Some clones in this sample may be carry-over from other donors' samples. This rearrangement joins TRBV6-2 or TRBV6-3 to TRBJ1-4, with D unclear. CDR3 bases: TGTGCCAGCAGCCAAGGACCGCCTGAAAAACTGTTTCTT. It translates to CASSQGPPEKLFL.